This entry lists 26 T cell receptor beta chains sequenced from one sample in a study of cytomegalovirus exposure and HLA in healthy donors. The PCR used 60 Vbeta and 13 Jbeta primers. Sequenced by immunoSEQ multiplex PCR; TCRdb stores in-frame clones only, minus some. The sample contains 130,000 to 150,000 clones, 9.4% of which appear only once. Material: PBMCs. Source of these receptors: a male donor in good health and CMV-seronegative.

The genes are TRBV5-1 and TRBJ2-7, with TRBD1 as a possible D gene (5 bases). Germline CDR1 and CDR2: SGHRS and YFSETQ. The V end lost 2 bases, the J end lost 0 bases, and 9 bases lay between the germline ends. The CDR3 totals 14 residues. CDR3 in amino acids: CASSLQVTSYEQYF. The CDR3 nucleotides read TGCGCCAGCAGCTTACAGGTGACCTCCTACGAGCAGTACTTC.

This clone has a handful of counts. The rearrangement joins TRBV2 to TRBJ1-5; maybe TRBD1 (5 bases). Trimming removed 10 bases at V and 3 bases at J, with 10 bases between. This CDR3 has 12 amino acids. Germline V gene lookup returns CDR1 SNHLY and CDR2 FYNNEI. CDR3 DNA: TGTGCCAACTGGACATCCAATCAGCCCCAGCATTTT. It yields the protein CANWTSNQPQHF. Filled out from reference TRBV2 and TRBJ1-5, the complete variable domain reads EPEVTQTPSHQVTQMGQEVILRCVPISNHLYFYWYRQILGQKVEFLVSFYNNEISEKSEIFDDQFSVERPDGSNFTLKIRSTKLEDSAMYFCANWTSNQPQHFGDGTRLSIL.

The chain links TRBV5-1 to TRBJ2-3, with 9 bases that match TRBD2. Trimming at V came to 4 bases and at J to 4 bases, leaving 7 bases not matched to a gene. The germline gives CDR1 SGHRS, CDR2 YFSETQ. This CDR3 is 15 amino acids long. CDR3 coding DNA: TGCGCCAGCAGCCATAGCGGGAGTGTAGCAGATACGCAGTATTTT. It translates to CASSHSGSVADTQYF.

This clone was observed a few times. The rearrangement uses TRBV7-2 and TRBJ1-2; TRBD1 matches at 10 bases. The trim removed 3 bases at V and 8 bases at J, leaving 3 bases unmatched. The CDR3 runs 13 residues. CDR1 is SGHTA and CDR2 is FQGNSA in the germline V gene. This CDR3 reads CASSFDRGLGYTF. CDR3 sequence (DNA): TGTGCCAGCAGCTTCGACAGGGGGCTGGGCTACACCTTC.

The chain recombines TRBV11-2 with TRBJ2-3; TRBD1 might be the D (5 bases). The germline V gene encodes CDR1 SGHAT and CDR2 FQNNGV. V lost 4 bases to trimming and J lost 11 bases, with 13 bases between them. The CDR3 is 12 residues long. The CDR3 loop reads CASSSHHQGQYF. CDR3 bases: TGTGCCAGCAGCTCCCATCACCAGGGGCAGTATTTT.

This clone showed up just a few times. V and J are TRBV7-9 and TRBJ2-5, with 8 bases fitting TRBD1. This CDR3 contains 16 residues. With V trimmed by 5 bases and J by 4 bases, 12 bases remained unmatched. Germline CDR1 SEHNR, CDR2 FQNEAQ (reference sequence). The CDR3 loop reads CASSQTTGARRETQYF. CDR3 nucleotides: TGTGCCAGCAGCCAGACGACAGGGGCGAGGAGAGAGACCCAGTACTTC.

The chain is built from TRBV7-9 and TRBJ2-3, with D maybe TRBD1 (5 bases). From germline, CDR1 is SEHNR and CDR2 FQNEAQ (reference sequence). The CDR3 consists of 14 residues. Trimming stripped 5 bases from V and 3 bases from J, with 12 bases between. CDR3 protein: CASSPETETDTQYF. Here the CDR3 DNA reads TGTGCCAGCAGCCCCGAGACAGAGACAGATACGCAGTATTTT.

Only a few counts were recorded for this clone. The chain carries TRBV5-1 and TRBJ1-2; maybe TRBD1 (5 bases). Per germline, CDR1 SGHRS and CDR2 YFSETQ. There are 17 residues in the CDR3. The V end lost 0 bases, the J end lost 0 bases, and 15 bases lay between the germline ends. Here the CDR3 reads CASSLGGEGSTNYGYTF. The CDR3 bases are TGCGCCAGCAGCTTGGGAGGGGAGGGATCTACTAACTATGGCTACACCTTC.

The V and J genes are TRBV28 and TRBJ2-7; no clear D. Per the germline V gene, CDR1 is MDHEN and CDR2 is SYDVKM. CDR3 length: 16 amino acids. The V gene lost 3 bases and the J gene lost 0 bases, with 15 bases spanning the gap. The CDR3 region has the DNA TGTGCCAGCAGTTTTCGGAGTGGATACTTCTCCTACGAGCAGTACTTC. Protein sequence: CASSFRSGYFSYEQYF.

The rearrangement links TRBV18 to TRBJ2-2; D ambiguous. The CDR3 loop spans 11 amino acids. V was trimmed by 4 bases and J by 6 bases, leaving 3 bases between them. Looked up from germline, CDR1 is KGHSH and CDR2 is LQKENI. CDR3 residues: CASSLAGELFF. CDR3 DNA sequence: TGTGCCAGCTCACTCGCCGGGGAGCTGTTTTTT.

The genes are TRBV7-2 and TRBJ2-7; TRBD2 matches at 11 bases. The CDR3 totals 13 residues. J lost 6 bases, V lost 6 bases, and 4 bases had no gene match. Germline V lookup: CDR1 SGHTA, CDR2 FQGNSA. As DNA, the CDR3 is TGTGCCAGCAGGTATAGCGGGGGGGCCGAGCAGTACTTC. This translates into CASRYSGGAEQYF.

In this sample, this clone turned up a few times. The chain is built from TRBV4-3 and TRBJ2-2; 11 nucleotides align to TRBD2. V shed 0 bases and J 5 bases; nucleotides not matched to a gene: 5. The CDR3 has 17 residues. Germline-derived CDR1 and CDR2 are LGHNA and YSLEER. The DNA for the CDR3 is TGCGCCAGCAGCCAAGATCGCACTAGCGGGAGAACCGGGGAGCTGTTTTTT. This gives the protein CASSQDRTSGRTGELFF.

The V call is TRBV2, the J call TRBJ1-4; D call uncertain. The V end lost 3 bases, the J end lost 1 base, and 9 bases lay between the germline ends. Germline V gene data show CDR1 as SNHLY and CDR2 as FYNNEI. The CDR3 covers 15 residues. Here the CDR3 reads CASSESAGTNEKLFF. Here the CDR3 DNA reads TGTGCCAGCAGTGAGTCGGCGGGAACTAATGAAAAACTGTTTTTT.

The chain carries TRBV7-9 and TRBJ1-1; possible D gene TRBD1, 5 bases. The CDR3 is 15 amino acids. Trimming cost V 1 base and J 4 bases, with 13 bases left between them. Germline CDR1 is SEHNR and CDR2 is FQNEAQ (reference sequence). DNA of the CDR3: TGTGCCAGCAGCTTAGGGGCAGGGAGGTTCACTGAAGCTTTCTTT. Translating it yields CASSLGAGRFTEAFF.

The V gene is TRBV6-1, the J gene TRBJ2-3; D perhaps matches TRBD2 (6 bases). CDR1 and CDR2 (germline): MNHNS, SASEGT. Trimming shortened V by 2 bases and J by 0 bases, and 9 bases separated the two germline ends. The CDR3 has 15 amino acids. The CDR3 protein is CASSERGRSTDTQYF. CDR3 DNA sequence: TGTGCCAGCAGTGAACGGGGGAGGAGCACAGATACGCAGTATTTT.

The CDR3 reads CASSRDSLYNEQFF. CDR3 sequence (DNA): TGTGCCAGCAGCCGGGACTCCCTATACAATGAGCAGTTCTTC. V and J are TRBV7-9 and TRBJ2-1; D might be TRBD2 (6 bases). V lost 5 bases to trimming and J lost 4 bases, with 12 bases between them. Germline V lookup: CDR1 SEHNR, CDR2 FQNEAQ (reference sequence). The CDR3 is 14 amino acids.

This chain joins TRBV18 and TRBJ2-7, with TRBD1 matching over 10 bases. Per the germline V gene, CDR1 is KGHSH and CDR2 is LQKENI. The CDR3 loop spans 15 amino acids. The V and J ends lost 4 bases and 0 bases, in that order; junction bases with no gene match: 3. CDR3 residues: CASSLDRGASYEQYF. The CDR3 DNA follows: TGTGCCAGCTCACTGGACAGGGGGGCCTCCTACGAGCAGTACTTC.

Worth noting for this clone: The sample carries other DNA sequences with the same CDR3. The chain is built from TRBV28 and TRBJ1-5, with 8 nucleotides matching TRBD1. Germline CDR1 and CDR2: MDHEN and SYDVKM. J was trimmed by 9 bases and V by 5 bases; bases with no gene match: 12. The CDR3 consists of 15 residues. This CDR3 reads CASSPAQEGQVPQHF. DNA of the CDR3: TGTGCCAGCAGTCCAGCCCAGGAGGGACAGGTGCCCCAGCATTTT.

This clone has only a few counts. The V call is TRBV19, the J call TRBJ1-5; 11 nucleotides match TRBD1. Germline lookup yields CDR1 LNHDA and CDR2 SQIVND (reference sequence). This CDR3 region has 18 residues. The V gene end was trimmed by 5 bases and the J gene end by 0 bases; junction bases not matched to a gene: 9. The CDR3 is CASSFGQGAWDSNQPQHF. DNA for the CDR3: TGTGCCAGTAGTTTTGGACAGGGGGCTTGGGATAGCAATCAGCCCCAGCATTTT.

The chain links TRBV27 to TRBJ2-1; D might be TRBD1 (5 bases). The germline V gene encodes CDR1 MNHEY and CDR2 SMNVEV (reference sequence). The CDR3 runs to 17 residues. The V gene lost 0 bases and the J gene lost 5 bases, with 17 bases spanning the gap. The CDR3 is CASSLSLSRGLHNEQFF. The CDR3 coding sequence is TGTGCCAGCAGTTTATCCCTCTCAAGGGGCCTTCACAATGAGCAGTTCTTC.

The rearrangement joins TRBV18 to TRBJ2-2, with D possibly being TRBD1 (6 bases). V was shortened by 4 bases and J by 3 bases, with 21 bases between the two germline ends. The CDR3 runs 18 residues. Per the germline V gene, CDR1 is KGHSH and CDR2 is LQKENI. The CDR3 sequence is CASSRSTMGAGDTGELFF. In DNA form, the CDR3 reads TGTGCCAGCTCACGGTCGACGATGGGGGCAGGGGACACCGGGGAGCTGTTTTTT.

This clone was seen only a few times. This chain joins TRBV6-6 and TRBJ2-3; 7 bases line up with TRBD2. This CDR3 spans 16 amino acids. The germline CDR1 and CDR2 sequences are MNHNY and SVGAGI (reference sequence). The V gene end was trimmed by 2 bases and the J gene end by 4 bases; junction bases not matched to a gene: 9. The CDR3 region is CASSYEGGGSPDTQYF. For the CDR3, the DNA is TGTGCCAGCAGTTACGAAGGCGGGGGATCACCAGATACGCAGTATTTT.

This CDR3 is CAISPRDRADYEQYF. DNA of the CDR3: TGTGCCATCAGTCCGAGGGACAGGGCCGACTACGAGCAGTACTTC. V gene TRBV10-3 combines with J gene TRBJ2-5, with 9 bases that match TRBD1. The J call may be wrong; the DNA end is better matched by TRBJ2-7. Germline V lookup: CDR1 ENHRY, CDR2 SYGVKD. The CDR3 consists of 15 residues.

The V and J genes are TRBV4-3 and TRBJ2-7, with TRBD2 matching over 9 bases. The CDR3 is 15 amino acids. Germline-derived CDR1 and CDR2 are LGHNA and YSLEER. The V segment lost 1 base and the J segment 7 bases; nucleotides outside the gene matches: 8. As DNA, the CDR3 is TGCGCCAGCAGCCAAGGGGCTAGCGGGACGGGAGAGCAGTACTTC. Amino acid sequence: CASSQGASGTGEQYF.

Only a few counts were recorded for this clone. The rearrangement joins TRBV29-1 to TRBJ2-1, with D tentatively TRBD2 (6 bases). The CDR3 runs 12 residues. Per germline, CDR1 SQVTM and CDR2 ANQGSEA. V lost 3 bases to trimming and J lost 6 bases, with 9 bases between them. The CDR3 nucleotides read TGCAGCGTTGAGGAGGGGATCAATGAGCAGTTCTTC. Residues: CSVEEGINEQFF.

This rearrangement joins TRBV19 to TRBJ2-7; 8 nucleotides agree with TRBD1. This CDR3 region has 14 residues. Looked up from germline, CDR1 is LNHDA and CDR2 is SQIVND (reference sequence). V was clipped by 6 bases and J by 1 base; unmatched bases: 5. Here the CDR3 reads CASSHTGGSYEQYF. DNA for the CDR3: TGTGCCAGTAGCCATACAGGGGGATCCTACGAGCAGTACTTC.